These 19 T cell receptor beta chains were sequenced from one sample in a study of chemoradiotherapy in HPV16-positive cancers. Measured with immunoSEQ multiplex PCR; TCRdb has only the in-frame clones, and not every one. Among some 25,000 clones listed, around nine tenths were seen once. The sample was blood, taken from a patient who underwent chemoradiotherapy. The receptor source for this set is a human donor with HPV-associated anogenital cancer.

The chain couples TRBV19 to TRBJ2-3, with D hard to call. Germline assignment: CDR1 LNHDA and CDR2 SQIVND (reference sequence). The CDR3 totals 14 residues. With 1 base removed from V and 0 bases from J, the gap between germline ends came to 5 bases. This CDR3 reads CASSIAESTDTQYF. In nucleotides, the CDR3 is TGTGCCAGTAGTATAGCGGAAAGCACAGATACGCAGTATTTT.

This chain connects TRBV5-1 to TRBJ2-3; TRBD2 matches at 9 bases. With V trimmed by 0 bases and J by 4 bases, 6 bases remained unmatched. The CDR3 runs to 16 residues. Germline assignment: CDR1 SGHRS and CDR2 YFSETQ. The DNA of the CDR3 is TGCGCCAGCAGCTTGGCCGCCCTAGCGGGATCAGATACGCAGTATTTT. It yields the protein CASSLAALAGSDTQYF.

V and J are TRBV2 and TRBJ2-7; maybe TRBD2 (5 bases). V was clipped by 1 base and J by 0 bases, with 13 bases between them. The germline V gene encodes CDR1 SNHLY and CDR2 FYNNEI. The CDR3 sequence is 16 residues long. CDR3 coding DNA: TGTGCCAGCAGTGAAGGGATTAGCGTCAGCTCCTACGAGCAGTACTTC. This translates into CASSEGISVSSYEQYF.

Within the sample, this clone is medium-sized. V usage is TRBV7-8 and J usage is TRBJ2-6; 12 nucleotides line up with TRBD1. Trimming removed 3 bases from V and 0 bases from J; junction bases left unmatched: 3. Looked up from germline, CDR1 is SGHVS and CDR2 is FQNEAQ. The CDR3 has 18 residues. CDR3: CASSFPGQGASGANVLTF. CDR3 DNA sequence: TGTGCCAGCAGCTTCCCGGGACAGGGGGCCTCTGGGGCCAACGTCCTGACTTTC.

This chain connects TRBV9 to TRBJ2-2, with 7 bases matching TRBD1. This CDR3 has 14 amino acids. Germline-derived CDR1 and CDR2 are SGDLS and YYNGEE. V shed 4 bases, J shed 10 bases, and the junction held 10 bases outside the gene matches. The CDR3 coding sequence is TGTGCCAGCAGCTCCAGGACAGGATTGGAGGAGCTGTTTTTT. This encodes CASSSRTGLEELFF.

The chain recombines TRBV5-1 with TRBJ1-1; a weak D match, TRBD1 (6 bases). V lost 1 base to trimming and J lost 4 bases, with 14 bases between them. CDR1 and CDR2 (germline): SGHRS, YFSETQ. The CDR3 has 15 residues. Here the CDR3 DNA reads TGCGCCAGCAGCTTGACAGGGTTAGGGGCCACTGAAGCTTTCTTT. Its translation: CASSLTGLGATEAFF.

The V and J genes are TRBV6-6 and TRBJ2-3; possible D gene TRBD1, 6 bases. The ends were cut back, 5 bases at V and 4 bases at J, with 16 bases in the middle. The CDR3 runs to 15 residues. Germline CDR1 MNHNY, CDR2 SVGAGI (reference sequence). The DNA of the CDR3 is TGTGCCAGCAGTGACAGATTTAAGGGGGCAGATACGCAGTATTTT. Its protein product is CASSDRFKGADTQYF.

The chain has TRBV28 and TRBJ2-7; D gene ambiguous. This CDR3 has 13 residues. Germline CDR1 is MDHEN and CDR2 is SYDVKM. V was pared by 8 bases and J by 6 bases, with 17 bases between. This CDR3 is CASQNPQGREQYF. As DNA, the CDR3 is TGTGCCAGCCAAAACCCCCAAGGTCGCGAGCAGTACTTC.

This CDR3 reads CASSVGDSQETQYF. In DNA form, the CDR3 reads TGTGCCAGCAGCGTAGGAGACAGCCAAGAGACCCAGTACTTC. V and J are TRBV9 and TRBJ2-5; tentative D call: TRBD1 (5 bases). Trimming took 0 bases from V and 1 from J, leaving 7 bases between them. Germline CDR1 SGDLS, CDR2 YYNGEE. The CDR3 runs to 14 residues.

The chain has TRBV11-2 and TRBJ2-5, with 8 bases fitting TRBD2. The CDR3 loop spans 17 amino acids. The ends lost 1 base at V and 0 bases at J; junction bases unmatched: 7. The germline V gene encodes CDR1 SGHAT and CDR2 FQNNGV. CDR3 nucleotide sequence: TGTGCCAGCAGCTTAGCGGGCGGGAGGATGTACCAAGAGACCCAGTACTTC. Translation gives CASSLAGGRMYQETQYF.

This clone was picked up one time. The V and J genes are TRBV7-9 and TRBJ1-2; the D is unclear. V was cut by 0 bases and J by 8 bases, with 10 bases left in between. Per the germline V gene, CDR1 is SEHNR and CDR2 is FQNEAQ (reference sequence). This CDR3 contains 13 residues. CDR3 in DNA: TGTGCCAGCAGCTTAGCGGAGGAGCGGGGCTACACCTTC. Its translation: CASSLAEERGYTF.

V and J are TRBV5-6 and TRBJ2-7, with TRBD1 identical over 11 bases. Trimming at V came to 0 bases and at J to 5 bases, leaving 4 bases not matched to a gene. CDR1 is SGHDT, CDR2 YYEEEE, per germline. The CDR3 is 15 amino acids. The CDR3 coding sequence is TGTGCCAGCAGCTTGGTGGGACAGGGGGTCCACGAGCAGTACTTC. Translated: CASSLVGQGVHEQYF.

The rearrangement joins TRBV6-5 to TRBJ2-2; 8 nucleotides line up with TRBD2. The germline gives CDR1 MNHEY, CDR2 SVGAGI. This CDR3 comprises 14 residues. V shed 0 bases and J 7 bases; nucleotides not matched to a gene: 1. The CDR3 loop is CASSYSGTSGELFF. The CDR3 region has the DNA TGTGCCAGCAGTTACTCTGGGACTAGCGGGGAGCTGTTTTTT.

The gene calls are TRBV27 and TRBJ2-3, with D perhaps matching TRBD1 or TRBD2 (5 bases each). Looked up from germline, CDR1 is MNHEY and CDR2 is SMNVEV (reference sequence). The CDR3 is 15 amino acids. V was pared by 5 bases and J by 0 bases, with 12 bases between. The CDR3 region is CASSRLGVSTDTQYF. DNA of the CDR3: TGTGCCAGCAGTAGACTGGGGGTTAGCACAGATACGCAGTATTTT.

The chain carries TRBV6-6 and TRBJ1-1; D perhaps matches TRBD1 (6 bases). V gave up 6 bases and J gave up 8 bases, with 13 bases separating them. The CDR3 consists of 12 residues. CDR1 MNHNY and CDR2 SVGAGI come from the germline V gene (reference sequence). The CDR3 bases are TGTGCCAGCAGGCCTCATACAGGGGAAGCTTTCTTT. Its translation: CASRPHTGEAFF.

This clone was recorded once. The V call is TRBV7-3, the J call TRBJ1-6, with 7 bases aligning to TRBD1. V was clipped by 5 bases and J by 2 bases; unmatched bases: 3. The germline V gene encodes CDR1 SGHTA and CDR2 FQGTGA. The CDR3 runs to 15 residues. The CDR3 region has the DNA TGTGCCAGCAGCCCGACAGGGACCTATAATTCACCCCTCCACTTT. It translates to CASSPTGTYNSPLHF.

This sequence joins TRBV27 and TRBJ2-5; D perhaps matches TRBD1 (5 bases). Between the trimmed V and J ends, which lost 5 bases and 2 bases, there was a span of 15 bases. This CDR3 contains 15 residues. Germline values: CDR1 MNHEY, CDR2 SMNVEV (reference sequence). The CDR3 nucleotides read TGTGCCAGCAGTCGAACCAGGGTGACACAAGAGACCCAGTACTTC. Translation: CASSRTRVTQETQYF.

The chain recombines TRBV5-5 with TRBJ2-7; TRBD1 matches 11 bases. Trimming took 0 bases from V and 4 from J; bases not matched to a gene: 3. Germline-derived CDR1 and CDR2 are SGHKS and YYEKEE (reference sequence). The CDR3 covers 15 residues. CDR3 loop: CASSLVGTGGYEQYF. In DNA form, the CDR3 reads TGTGCCAGCAGCTTGGTCGGGACAGGGGGATACGAGCAGTACTTC.

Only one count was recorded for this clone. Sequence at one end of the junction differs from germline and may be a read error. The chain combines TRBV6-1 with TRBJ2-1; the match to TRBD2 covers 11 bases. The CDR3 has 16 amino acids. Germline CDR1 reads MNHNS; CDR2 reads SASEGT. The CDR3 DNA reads TGTGCCAGCAGGGAAGGACTAGCGGGTTGGAAAAATGAGCAGTTCTTC. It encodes CASREGLAGWKNEQFF.